Included here is one T cell receptor beta chain sequence, with context. The data were obtained in a study of blood T cell repertoires in COVID-19. On the study more broadly: Sample material is recorded as cDNA or gDNA derived from T cells, B-cell-depleted T cells, or PBMCs.

Measured with immunoSEQ multiplex PCR; TCRdb has only the in-frame clones, and not every one. This sample has hundreds of thousands of clones, with about 90% found just once. In terms of age and location, participants ranged from roughly 18 to 90 years and lived in about two dozen US areas. Allocation to cohorts depended on clinical history reported by the participants. The CDR3 contains 18 residues. The TCR comes from a woman aged 45 to 65 in a cohort exposed to, infected with or recovered from COVID-19 (not recorded which). V usage is TRBV21-1 and J usage is TRBJ2-1; TRBD2 was called by the table and not checked on the DNA. TRBV21-1 is a pseudogene locus. The sample was PBMCs or T cells enriched from blood (not recorded which). DNA of the CDR3: TGTGCCAGCAGCAAAGAAGGGGTGGCGGGGGAATCCTACAATGAGCAGTTCTTC. It translates to CASSKEGVAGESYNEQFF.